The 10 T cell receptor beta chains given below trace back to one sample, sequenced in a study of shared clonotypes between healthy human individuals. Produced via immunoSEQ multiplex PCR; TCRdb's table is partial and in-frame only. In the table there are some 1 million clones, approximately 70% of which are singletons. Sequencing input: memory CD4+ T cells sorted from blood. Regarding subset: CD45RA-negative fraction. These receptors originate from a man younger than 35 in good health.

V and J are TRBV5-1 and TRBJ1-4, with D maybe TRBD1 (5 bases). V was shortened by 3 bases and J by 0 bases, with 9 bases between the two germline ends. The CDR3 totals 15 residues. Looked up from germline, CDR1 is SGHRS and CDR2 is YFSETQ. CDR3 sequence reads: CASSWQGSTNEKLFF. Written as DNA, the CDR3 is TGCGCCAGCAGCTGGCAGGGTTCAACTAATGAAAAACTGTTTTTT.

The CDR3 sequence: CASSLDRASLTYEQYF. The CDR3 DNA reads as TGCGCCAGCAGCTTGGACAGGGCAAGCCTTACCTACGAGCAGTACTTC. The chain recombines TRBV5-1 with TRBJ2-7; D may be TRBD1 (6 bases). The CDR3 length is 16 residues. Trimming took 0 bases from V and 2 from J, leaving 15 bases between them. From germline, CDR1 is SGHRS and CDR2 YFSETQ.

CDR3 sequence (DNA): TGCGCCAGCAGGGTGGGTCAGGGCCAAAATGAAAAACTGTTTTTT. It translates to CASRVGQGQNEKLFF. The chain uses TRBV10-2 and TRBJ1-4; D might be TRBD1 (5 bases). The CDR3 has 15 amino acids. V gave up 6 bases and J gave up 5 bases, with 16 bases separating them. Germline V CDR1 and CDR2: WSHSY, SAAADI.

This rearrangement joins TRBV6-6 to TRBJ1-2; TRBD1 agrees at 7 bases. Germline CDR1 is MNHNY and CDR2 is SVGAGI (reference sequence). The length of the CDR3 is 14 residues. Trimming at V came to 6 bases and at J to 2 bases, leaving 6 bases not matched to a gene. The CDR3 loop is CASRTQGVNYGYTF. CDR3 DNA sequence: TGTGCCAGCAGAACGCAGGGGGTAAACTATGGCTACACCTTC.

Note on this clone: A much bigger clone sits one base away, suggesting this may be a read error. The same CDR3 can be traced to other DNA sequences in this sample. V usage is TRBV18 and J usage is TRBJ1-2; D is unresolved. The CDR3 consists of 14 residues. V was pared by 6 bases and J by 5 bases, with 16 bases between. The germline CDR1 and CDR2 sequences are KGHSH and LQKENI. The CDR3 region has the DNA TGTGCCAGCTCGCCCAGTTACCCGGGATATGGCTACACCTTC. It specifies CASSPSYPGYGYTF.

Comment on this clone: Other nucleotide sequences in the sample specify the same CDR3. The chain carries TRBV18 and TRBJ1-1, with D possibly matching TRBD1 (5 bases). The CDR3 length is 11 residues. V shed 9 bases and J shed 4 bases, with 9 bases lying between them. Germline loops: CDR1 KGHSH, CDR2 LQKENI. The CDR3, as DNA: TGTGCCAGTTCCGGGGGCACTGAAGCTTTCTTT. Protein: CASSGGTEAFF.

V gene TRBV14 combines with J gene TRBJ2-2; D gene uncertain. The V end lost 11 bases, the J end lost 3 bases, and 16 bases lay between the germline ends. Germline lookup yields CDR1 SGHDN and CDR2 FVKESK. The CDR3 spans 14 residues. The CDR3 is CAGLVPRYTGELFF. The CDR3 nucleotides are TGTGCCGGGTTAGTCCCGCGGTACACCGGGGAGCTGTTTTTT. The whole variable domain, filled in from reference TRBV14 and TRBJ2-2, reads EAGVTQFPSHSVIEKGQTVTLRCDPISGHDNLYWYRRVMGKEIKFLLHFVKESKQDESGMPNNRFLAERTGGTYSTLKVQPAELEDSGVYFCAGLVPRYTGELFFGEGSRLTVL.

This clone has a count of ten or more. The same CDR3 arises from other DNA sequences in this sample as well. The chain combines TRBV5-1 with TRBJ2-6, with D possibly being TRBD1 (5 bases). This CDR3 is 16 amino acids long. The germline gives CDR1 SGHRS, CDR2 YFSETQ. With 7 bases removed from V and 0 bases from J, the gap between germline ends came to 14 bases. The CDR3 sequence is CASSSGISSGANVLTF. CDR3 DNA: TGCGCCAGCTCTTCAGGGATAAGCTCTGGGGCCAACGTCCTGACTTTC.

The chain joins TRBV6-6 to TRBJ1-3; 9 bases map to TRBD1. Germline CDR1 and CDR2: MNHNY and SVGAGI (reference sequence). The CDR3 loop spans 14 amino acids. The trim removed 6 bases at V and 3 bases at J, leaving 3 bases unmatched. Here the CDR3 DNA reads TGTGCCAGCAGAACAGGGGGCGGTGGAAACACCATATATTTT. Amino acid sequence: CASRTGGGGNTIYF.

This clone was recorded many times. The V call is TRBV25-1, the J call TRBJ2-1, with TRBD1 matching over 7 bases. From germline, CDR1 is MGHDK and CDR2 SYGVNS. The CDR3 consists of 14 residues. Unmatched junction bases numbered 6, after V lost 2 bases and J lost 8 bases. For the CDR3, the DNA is TGTGCCAGCAGTGAACCTCGGACAGGCCATGAGCAGTTCTTC. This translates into CASSEPRTGHEQFF.